These T cell receptor beta chains were read from a single sample in a study of cytomegalovirus exposure and HLA in healthy donors. Libraries were prepared by immunoSEQ multiplex PCR; TCRdb keeps only in-frame clonotypes and omits some of them. The sample yields about 43,000 clones, 55% to 75% seen once. The sample was PBMCs. The receptors come from a man in his 60s in good health and CMV-seropositive. Both conserved end residues are part of each CDR3. D genes are given only for firm matches. Rows may omit the clone size; those that give it use once, few, many or a size class.

v_gene	j_gene	len	d_gene	abundance	CDR3aa	CDR3nt
TRBV19	TRBJ2-7	15	TRBD2	-	CASSNLAGGSYEQYF	TGTGCCAGTAGTAATTTAGCGGGAGGCTCCTACGAGCAGTACTTC
TRBV2	TRBJ2-2	14	-	once	CARSVSQNTGELFF	TGTGCCAGGTCGGTTAGTCAGAACACCGGGGAGCTGTTTTTT
TRBV4-3	TRBJ2-3	18	TRBD2	-	CASSQDVRGEEGTDTQYF	TGCGCCAGCAGCCAAGATGTACGGGGGGAAGAGGGCACAGATACGCAGTATTTT
TRBV7-2	TRBJ1-4	15	-	-	CASSLDGANNEKLFF	TGTGCCAGCAGCTTAGATGGGGCGAATAATGAAAAACTGTTTTTT
TRBV27	TRBJ1-5	14	-	-	CASSLGGNNQPQHF	TGTGCCAGCAGTTTAGGAGGAAACAATCAGCCCCAGCATTTT
TRBV13	TRBJ2-5	15	TRBD1	-	CASSLSGGAVETQYF	TGTGCCAGCAGCTTATCAGGGGGCGCGGTTGAGACCCAGTACTTC
TRBV15	TRBJ2-7	14	TRBD1	few	CATSRDQGEYEQYF	TGTGCCACCAGCAGAGATCAGGGGGAATACGAGCAGTACTTC
TRBV4-1	TRBJ2-1	16	-	-	CASSPRGDFDNNEQFF	TGCGCCAGCAGCCCTCGAGGGGACTTCGACAACAATGAGCAGTTCTTC
TRBV13	TRBJ1-3	14	-	-	CASSLEGPGNTIYF	TGTGCCAGCAGTTTGGAGGGGCCTGGAAACACCATATATTTT
TRBV11-2	TRBJ2-1	16	TRBD2	-	CASSLGGRKTYNEQFF	TGTGCCAGCAGCTTGGGCGGGAGGAAAACCTACAATGAGCAGTTCTTC
TRBV9	TRBJ2-1	15	TRBD2	few	CASSVVEASGGEQFF	TGTGCCAGCAGCGTAGTGGAGGCTAGCGGCGGGGAGCAGTTCTTC
TRBV4-1	TRBJ1-2	16	-	few	CASSQPSAGFRRGYTF	TGCGCCAGCAGCCAACCGTCGGCGGGATTCCGGAGAGGCTACACCTTC
TRBV4-3	TRBJ2-7	17	TRBD1	-	CASSQDRAGQGLDEQYF	TGCGCCAGCAGCCAAGACCGGGCGGGACAGGGTTTAGACGAGCAGTACTTC
TRBV6-5	TRBJ2-2	16	-	-	CASSSTEDGDTGELFF	TGTGCCAGCAGTTCCACGGAAGATGGAGACACCGGGGAGCTGTTTTTT
TRBV5-4	TRBJ2-7	15	TRBD2	medium-sized	CASSFPGGSNYEQYF	TGTGCCAGCAGCTTCCCGGGAGGGTCAAACTACGAGCAGTACTTC
TRBV27	TRBJ1-4	14	TRBD1	-	CASSQTGWGEKLFF	TGTGCCAGCAGTCAGACAGGGTGGGGTGAAAAACTGTTTTTT
TRBV6-5	TRBJ2-4	13	TRBD1	-	CASSDRGGNIQYF	TGTGCCAGCAGCGACAGGGGCGGGAACATTCAGTACTTC
TRBV7-6	TRBJ1-3	17	TRBD1	-	CASSLATGTAKGNTIYF	TGTGCCAGCAGCTTAGCGACCGGGACAGCAAAGGGAAACACCATATATTTT
TRBV5-4	TRBJ2-5	14	TRBD2	-	CASSLPGRKETQYF	TGTGCCAGCAGCTTACCCGGGAGGAAGGAGACCCAGTACTTC
TRBV7-6	TRBJ2-2	16	TRBD2	-	CASSLLGGRGTGELFF	TGTGCCAGCAGCTTATTGGGCGGGAGGGGCACCGGGGAGCTGTTTTTT
TRBV5-4	TRBJ2-3	13	TRBD2	-	CASSWLAADTQYF	TGTGCCAGCAGTTGGCTAGCGGCCGATACGCAGTATTTT
TRBV7-3	TRBJ2-1	18	-	few	CASSLKGSGVPHYNEQFF	TGTGCCAGCAGCTTAAAAGGATCCGGGGTCCCACACTACAATGAGCAGTTCTTC
TRBV5-4	TRBJ2-2	15	-	-	CASSLVTGNTGELFF	TGTGCCAGCAGCTTGGTGACAGGGAACACCGGGGAGCTGTTTTTT
TRBV7-2	TRBJ2-7	14	-	-	CASSPSQPGVEQYF	TGTGCCAGCAGCCCCTCACAACCAGGGGTCGAGCAGTACTTC
TRBV5-1	TRBJ2-2	16	TRBD2	-	CASSLPGTSGTGELFF	TGCGCCAGCAGCTTACCCGGGACTAGTGGCACCGGGGAGCTGTTTTTT
TRBV2	TRBJ2-5	13	-	-	CAVKGHSQETQYF	TGTGCCGTAAAGGGACACTCGCAAGAGACCCAGTACTTC
TRBV9	TRBJ2-7	16	TRBD1	-	CASSVGVGTAPYEQYF	TGTGCCAGCAGCGTAGGGGTCGGGACAGCTCCCTACGAGCAGTACTTC
TRBV7-9	TRBJ1-2	12	TRBD1	-	CSSGNRGYGYTF	TGTTCCAGCGGAAACAGGGGCTATGGCTACACCTTC
TRBV4-3	TRBJ2-1	14	-	few	CASRPTISYNEQFF	TGCGCCAGCAGGCCGACAATCTCCTACAATGAGCAGTTCTTC
TRBV10-3	TRBJ2-7	12	TRBD2	-	CAIGAGAPEQYF	TGTGCCATCGGGGCGGGAGCTCCCGAGCAGTACTTC
TRBV5-6	TRBJ2-1	14	TRBD1	-	CASSFGTAYNEQFF	TGTGCCAGCAGCTTCGGGACAGCCTACAATGAGCAGTTCTTC
TRBV7-2	TRBJ2-2	16	-	-	CASSFFGRAGTGELFF	TGTGCCAGCAGCTTTTTCGGCAGGGCTGGCACCGGGGAGCTGTTTTTT
TRBV5-6	TRBJ2-2	14	TRBD2	-	CASSLVGREPELFF	TGTGCCAGCAGCTTGGTAGGGCGGGAGCCAGAGCTGTTTTTT
TRBV10-3	TRBJ1-1	13	TRBD1	-	CAITGQGIDEAFF	TGTGCCATCACGGGACAGGGGATTGATGAAGCTTTCTTT
TRBV5-4	TRBJ2-5	14	-	-	CASSLTSSGETQYF	TGTGCCAGCAGCTTGACTAGCAGCGGAGAGACCCAGTACTTC
TRBV29-1	TRBJ2-4	13	-	-	CSVEGGRKNIQYF	TGCAGCGTTGAGGGGGGGCGGAAAAACATTCAGTACTTC
TRBV20-1	TRBJ1-1	11	-	-	CSAQDLFEAFF	TGCAGTGCCCAGGACTTATTTGAAGCTTTCTTT
TRBV7-2	TRBJ1-5	13	-	-	CASSPNSNQPQHF	TGTGCCAGCAGCCCAAATAGCAATCAGCCCCAGCATTTT
TRBV5-1	TRBJ2-7	15	-	-	CASRNGVEGSYEQYF	TGCGCCAGCAGAAACGGGGTTGAGGGATCCTACGAGCAGTACTTC
TRBV7-2	TRBJ2-7	16	TRBD2	-	CASSLAASGTPYEQYF	TGTGCCAGCAGCTTAGCGGCTAGCGGGACCCCCTACGAGCAGTACTTC
TRBV19	TRBJ1-1	16	-	-	CASSLGGHDSNTEAFF	TGTGCCAGTAGCCTTGGGGGCCATGACTCTAACACTGAAGCTTTCTTT
TRBV5-1	TRBJ2-1	17	TRBD2	-	CASSLGTSGRAYNEQFF	TGCGCCAGCAGCTTGGGGACTAGCGGGAGGGCATACAATGAGCAGTTCTTC
TRBV29-1	TRBJ1-1	12	TRBD1	-	CSVANRGPEAFF	TGCAGCGTCGCAAACAGGGGGCCTGAAGCTTTCTTT
TRBV10-1	TRBJ2-7	15	TRBD1	-	CASSESGGPTYEQYF	TGCGCCAGCAGTGAATCAGGGGGTCCGACCTACGAGCAGTACTTC
TRBV7-2	TRBJ1-1	16	-	-	CASSLRGGALNTEAFF	TGTGCCAGCAGCTTACGCGGAGGGGCCTTGAACACTGAAGCTTTCTTT
TRBV2	TRBJ2-3	17	TRBD2	-	CASSEWVSGRAKDTQYF	TGTGCCAGCAGTGAATGGGTTAGCGGGAGGGCCAAAGATACGCAGTATTTT
TRBV6-1	TRBJ1-3	16	TRBD1	-	CASSGMDREPGNTIYF	TGTGCCAGCAGTGGAATGGACAGGGAACCAGGAAACACCATATATTTT
TRBV4-1	TRBJ2-3	18	TRBD2	few	CASSQEGSGGASTDTQYF	TGCGCCAGCAGCCAAGAGGGTAGCGGGGGGGCTTCCACAGATACGCAGTATTTT
TRBV6-5	TRBJ2-1	14	-	-	CASSYDRTYNEQFF	TGTGCCAGCAGTTACGATAGGACTTACAATGAGCAGTTCTTC
TRBV30	TRBJ1-1	19	-	-	CAWSVGSFGSSSLRTEAFF	TGTGCCTGGAGTGTTGGGTCGTTTGGGTCCTCTAGTTTGAGGACTGAAGCTTTCTTT
TRBV11-1	TRBJ2-2	16	TRBD1	-	CASSPDRGGNTGELFF	TGTGCCAGCAGCCCTGACAGGGGAGGCAACACCGGGGAGCTGTTTTTT